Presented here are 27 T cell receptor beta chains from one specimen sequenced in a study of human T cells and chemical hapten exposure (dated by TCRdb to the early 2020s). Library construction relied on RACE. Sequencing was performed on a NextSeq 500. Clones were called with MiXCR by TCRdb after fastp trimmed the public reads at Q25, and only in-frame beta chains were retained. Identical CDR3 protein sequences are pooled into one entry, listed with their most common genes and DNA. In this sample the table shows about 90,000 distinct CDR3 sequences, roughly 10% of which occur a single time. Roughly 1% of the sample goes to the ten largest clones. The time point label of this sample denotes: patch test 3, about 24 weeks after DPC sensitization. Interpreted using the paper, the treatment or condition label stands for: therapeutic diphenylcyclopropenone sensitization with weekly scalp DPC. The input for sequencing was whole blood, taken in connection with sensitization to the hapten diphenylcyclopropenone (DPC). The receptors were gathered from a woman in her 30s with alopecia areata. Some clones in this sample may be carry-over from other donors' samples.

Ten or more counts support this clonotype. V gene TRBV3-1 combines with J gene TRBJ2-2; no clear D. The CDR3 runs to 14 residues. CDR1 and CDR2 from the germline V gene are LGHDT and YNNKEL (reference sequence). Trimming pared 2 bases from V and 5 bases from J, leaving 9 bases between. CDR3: CASSQWAGTGELFF. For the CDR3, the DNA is TGTGCCAGCAGCCAATGGGCTGGGACCGGGGAGCTGTTTTTT.

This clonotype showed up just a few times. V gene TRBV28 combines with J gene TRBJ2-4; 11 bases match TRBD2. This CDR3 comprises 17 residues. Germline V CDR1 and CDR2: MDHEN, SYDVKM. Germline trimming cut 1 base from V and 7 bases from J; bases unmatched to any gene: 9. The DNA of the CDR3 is TGTGCCAGCAGTTTATATAGCGGGGGGGCCCAAGGCAACATTCAGTACTTC. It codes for CASSLYSGGAQGNIQYF.

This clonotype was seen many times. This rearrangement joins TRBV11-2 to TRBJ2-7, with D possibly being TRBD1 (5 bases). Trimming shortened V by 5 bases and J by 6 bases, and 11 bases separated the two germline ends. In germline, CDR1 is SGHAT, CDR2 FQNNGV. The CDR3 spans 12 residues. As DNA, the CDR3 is TGTGCCAGCAGCCGCGACAGAGGCGAGCAGTACGTC. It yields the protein CASSRDRGEQYV.

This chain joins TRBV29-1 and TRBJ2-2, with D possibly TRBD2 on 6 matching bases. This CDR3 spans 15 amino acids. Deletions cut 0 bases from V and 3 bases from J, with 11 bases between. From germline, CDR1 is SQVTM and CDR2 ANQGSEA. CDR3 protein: CSVEDSLAHTGELFF. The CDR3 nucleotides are TGCAGCGTTGAAGATAGCCTAGCGCACACCGGGGAGCTGTTTTTT.

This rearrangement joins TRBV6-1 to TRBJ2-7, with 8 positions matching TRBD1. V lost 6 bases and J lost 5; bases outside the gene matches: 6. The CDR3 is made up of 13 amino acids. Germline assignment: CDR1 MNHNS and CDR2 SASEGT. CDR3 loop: CASRVQGVDEQYV. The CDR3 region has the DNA TGTGCCAGCAGGGTACAGGGGGTCGACGAGCAGTACGTC.

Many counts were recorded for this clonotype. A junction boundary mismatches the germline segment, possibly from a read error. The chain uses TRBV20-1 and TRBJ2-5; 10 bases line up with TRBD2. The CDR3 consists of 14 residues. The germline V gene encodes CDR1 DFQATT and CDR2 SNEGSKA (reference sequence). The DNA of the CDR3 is TGCAGTGCTGGAGAGCGGGGGGGCCGCGAGACCCAGTACTTC. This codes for CSAGERGGRETQYF.

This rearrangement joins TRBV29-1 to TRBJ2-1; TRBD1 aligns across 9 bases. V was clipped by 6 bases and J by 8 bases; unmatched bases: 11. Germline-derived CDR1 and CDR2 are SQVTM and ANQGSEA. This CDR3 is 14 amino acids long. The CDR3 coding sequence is TGCAGCGTATCCGGGACAGGGAGGTTCGATGAGCAGTTCTTC. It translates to CSVSGTGRFDEQFF.

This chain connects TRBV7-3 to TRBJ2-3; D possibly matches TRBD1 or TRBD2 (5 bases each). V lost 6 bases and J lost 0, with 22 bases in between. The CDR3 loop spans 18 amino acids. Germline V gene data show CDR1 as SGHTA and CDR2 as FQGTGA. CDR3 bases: TGTGCCAGCAGACCCTCTAGCACTAAAGGGGCTAGCACAGATACGCAGTATTTT. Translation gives CASRPSSTKGASTDTQYF.

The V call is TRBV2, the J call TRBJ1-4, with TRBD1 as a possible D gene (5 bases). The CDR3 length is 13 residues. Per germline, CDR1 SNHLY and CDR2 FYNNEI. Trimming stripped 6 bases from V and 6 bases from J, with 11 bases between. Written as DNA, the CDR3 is TGTGCCAGCAGGGACACCCTTTATGAAAAACTGTTTTTT. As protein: CASRDTLYEKLFF. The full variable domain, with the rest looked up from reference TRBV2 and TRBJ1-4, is EPEVTQTPSHQVTQMGQEVILRCVPISNHLYFYWYRQILGQKVEFLVSFYNNEISEKSEIFDDQFSVERPDGSNFTLKIRSTKLEDSAMYFCASRDTLYEKLFFGSGTQLSVL.

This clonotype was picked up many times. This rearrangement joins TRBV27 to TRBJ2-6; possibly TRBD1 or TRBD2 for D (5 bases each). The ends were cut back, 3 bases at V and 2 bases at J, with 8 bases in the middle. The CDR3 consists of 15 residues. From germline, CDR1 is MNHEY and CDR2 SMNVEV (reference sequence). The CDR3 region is CASSFEGTGANVLTF. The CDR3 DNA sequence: TGTGCCAGCAGTTTCGAGGGGACTGGGGCCAACGTCCTGACTTTC.

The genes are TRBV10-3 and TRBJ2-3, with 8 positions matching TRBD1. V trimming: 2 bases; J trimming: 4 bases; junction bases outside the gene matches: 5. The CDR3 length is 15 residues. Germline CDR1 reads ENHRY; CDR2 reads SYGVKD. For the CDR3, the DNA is TGTGCCATCAGTGAGCTCGGACAGGGTGCAGATACGCAGTATTTT. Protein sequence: CAISELGQGADTQYF.

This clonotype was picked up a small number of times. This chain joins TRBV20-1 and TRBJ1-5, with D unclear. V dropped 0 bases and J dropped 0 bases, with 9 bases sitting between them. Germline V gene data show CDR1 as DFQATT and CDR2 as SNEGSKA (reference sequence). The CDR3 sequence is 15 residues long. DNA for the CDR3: TGCAGTGCTAGAGATATGGGGAATAGCAATCAGCCCCAGCATTTT. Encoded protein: CSARDMGNSNQPQHF.

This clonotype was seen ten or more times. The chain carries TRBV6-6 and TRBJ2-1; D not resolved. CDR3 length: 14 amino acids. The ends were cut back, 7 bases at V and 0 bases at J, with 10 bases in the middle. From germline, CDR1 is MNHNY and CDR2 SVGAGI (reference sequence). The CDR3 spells CASMTLSSYNEQFF. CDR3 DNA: TGTGCCAGCATGACGCTCAGCTCCTACAATGAGCAGTTCTTC.

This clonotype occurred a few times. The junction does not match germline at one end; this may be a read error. The CDR3 nucleotides read TGTGCCAGCTCACCACAGGGAGACAGGGAGCCCTCCTTC. Encoded protein: CASSPQGDREPSF. The chain employs TRBV18 and TRBJ2-7; 7 nucleotides line up with TRBD1. Germline-derived CDR1 and CDR2 are KGHSH and LQKENI. CDR3 size: 13 residues.

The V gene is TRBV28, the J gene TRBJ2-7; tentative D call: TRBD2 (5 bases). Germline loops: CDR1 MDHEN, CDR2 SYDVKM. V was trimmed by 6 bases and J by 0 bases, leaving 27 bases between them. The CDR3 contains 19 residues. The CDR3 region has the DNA TGTGCCAGCAGCGGAGGTGCGGGCGGACGTCGAATCGTCTCCTACGAGCAGTACTTC. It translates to CASSGGAGGRRIVSYEQYF.

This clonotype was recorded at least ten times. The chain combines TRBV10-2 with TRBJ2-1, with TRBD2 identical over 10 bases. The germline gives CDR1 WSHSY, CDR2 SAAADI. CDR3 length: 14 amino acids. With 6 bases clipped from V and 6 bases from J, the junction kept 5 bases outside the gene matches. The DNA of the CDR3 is TGCGCCAGCAGACTAGCGGGATTGATCAATGAGCAGTTCTTC. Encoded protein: CASRLAGLINEQFF.

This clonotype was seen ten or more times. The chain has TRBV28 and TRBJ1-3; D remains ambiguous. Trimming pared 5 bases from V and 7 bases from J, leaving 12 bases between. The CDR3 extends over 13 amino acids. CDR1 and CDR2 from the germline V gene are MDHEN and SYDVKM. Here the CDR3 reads CASSTYSPNTIYF. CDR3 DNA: TGTGCCAGCAGTACATATTCCCCCAACACCATATATTTT. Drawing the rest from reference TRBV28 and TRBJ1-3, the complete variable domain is DVKVTQSSRYLVKRTGEKVFLECVQDMDHENMFWYRQDPGLGLRLIYFSYDVKMKEKGDIPEGYSVSREKKERFSLILESASTNQTSMYLCASSTYSPNTIYFGEGSWLTVV.

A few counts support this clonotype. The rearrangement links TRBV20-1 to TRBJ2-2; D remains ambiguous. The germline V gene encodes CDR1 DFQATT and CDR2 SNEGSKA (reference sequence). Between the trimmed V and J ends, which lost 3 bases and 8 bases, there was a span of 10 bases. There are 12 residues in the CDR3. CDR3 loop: CSASLHTGELFF. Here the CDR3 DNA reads TGCAGTGCTAGCCTCCATACAGGGGAGCTGTTTTTT.

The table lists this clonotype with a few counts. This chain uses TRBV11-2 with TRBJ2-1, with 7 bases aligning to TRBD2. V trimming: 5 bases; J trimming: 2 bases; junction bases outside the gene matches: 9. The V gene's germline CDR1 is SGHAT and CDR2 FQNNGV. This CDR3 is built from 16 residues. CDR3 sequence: CASSLRIGTTYNEQFF. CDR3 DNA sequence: TGTGCCAGCAGCCTAAGAATCGGGACTACCTACAATGAGCAGTTCTTC. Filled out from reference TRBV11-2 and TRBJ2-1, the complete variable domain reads EAGVAQSPRYKIIEKRQSVAFWCNPISGHATLYWYQQILGQGPKLLIQFQNNGVVDDSQLPKDRFSAERLKGVDSTLKIQPAKLEDSAVYLCASSLRIGTTYNEQFFGPGTRLTVL.

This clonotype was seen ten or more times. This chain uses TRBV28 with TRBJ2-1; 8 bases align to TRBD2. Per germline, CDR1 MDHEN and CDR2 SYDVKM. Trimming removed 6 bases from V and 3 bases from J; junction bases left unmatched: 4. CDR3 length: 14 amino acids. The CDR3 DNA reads TGTGCCAGCAGATCCGGGACTAGCTACAATGAGCAGTTCTTC. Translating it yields CASRSGTSYNEQFF.

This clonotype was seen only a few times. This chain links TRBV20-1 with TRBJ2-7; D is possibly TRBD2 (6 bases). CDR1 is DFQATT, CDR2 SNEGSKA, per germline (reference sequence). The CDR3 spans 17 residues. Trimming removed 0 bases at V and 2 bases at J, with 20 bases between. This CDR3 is CSARDVPEAGGTYEQYF. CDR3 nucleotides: TGCAGTGCTAGAGATGTACCAGAGGCTGGCGGGACCTACGAGCAGTACTTC.

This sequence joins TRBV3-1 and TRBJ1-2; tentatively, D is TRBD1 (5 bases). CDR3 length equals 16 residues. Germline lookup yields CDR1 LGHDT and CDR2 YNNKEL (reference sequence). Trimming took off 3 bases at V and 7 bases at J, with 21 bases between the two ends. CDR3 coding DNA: TGTGCCAGCAGCCATAATACAGGAAATGCTTGGGGTGGCTACACCTTC. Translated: CASSHNTGNAWGGYTF.

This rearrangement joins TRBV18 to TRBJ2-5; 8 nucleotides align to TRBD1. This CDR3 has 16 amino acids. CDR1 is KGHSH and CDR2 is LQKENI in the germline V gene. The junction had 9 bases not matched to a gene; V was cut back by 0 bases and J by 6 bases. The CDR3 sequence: CASSPPGTGPGKTQYF. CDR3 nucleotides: TGTGCCAGCTCACCACCGGGGACAGGCCCTGGGAAGACCCAGTACTTC.

CDR3 sequence reads: CASSLGGAGSSYNEQFF. CDR3 DNA sequence: TGTGCCAGCAGTTTGGGGGGGGCGGGTAGCTCCTACAATGAGCAGTTCTTC. The chain links TRBV28 to TRBJ2-1; a weak D match, TRBD2 (7 bases). This CDR3 spans 17 amino acids. Germline values: CDR1 MDHEN, CDR2 SYDVKM. V was pared by 3 bases and J by 0 bases, with 15 bases between.

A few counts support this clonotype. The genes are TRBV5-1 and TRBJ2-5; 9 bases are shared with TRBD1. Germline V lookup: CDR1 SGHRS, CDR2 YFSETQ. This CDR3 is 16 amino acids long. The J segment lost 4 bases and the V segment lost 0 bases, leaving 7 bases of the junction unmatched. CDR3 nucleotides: TGCGCCAGCAGCTTGGGAACAGGGGGCGCGACAGAGACCCAGTACTTC. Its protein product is CASSLGTGGATETQYF.

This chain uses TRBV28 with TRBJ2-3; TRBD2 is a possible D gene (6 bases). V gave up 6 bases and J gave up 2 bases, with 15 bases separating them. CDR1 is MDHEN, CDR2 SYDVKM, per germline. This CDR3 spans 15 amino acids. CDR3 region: CASRERRGVTDTQYF. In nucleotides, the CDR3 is TGTGCCAGCAGAGAGCGGAGGGGAGTCACAGATACGCAGTATTTT. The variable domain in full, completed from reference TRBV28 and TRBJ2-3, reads DVKVTQSSRYLVKRTGEKVFLECVQDMDHENMFWYRQDPGLGLRLIYFSYDVKMKEKGDIPEGYSVSREKKERFSLILESASTNQTSMYLCASRERRGVTDTQYFGPGTRLTVL.

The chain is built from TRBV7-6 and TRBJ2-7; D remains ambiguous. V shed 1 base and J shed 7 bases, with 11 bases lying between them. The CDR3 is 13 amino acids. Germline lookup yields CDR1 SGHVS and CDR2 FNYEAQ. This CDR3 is CASSLGTKGEQYF. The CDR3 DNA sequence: TGTGCCAGCAGCTTAGGAACTAAAGGGGAGCAGTACTTC.